A selection of T cell receptor beta chains follows, all from one sample in a study of cytomegalovirus exposure and HLA in healthy donors. Assay used: immunoSEQ multiplex PCR; TCRdb lists only in-frame clones, some missing. Here the sample spans 85,000 to 100,000 clones, about 79% being singletons. Input material: PBMCs. These receptors came from a male donor in good health and CMV-seropositive. CDR3s include the opening cysteine and the closing phenylalanine or tryptophan. Each record gives: clone size, CDR3 length, V gene, J gene, D gene, CDR3 protein, CDR3 DNA. The D gene is left open where the match is weak. Size values are once, few and many counts, or a class for expanded clones, and some rows have none.

abundance: once; len: 13; v_gene: TRBV2; j_gene: TRBJ1-5; d_gene: TRBD1; CDR3aa: CASTPDRNQPQHF; CDR3nt: TGTGCCAGCACCCCGGACAGGAATCAGCCCCAGCATTTT
abundance: -; len: 15; v_gene: TRBV4-1; j_gene: TRBJ1-1; d_gene: TRBD1; CDR3aa: CASSHATGNGLKAFF; CDR3nt: TGCGCCAGCAGCCACGCGACAGGGAATGGTCTTAAAGCTTTCTTT
abundance: -; len: 15; v_gene: TRBV5-1; j_gene: TRBJ2-7; d_gene: TRBD2; CDR3aa: CASSSGLAEHYEQYF; CDR3nt: TGCGCCAGCAGCTCCGGACTAGCGGAACACTACGAGCAGTACTTC
abundance: -; len: 12; v_gene: TRBV7-5; j_gene: TRBJ2-7; d_gene: -; CDR3aa: CVRSLARHPSYF; CDR3nt: TGTGTCAGAAGCTTAGCCAGGCATCCCTCGTACTTC
abundance: -; len: 19; v_gene: TRBV4-1; j_gene: TRBJ1-2; d_gene: TRBD1; CDR3aa: CASSPYFSGTGRGSYGYTF; CDR3nt: TGCGCCAGCAGCCCGTACTTCTCCGGGACAGGGAGAGGGTCCTATGGCTACACCTTC
abundance: -; len: 13; v_gene: TRBV7-6; j_gene: TRBJ1-1; d_gene: TRBD1; CDR3aa: CASGTGGSTEAFF; CDR3nt: TGTGCCAGCGGGACAGGGGGCAGCACTGAAGCTTTCTTT
abundance: -; len: 13; v_gene: TRBV2; j_gene: TRBJ1-2; d_gene: -; CDR3aa: CASSESGNYGYTF; CDR3nt: TGTGCCAGCAGTGAGTCCGGGAACTATGGCTACACCTTC
abundance: -; len: 15; v_gene: TRBV5-1; j_gene: TRBJ2-2; d_gene: TRBD1; CDR3aa: CASSLRTGETGELFF; CDR3nt: TGCGCCAGCAGCTTGCGGACAGGAGAGACCGGGGAGCTGTTTTTT
abundance: once; len: 13; v_gene: TRBV11-2; j_gene: TRBJ1-1; d_gene: -; CDR3aa: CASSQASSTEAFF; CDR3nt: TGTGCCAGCAGCCAGGCCAGCAGCACTGAAGCTTTCTTT
abundance: few; len: 16; v_gene: TRBV5-5; j_gene: TRBJ1-1; d_gene: TRBD1; CDR3aa: CASSFELDRVNTEAFF; CDR3nt: TGTGCCAGCAGCTTTGAACTGGACAGGGTGAACACTGAAGCTTTCTTT
abundance: -; len: 17; v_gene: TRBV4-1; j_gene: TRBJ1-5; d_gene: TRBD1; CDR3aa: CASSQTPLGTGNQPQHF; CDR3nt: TGCGCCAGCAGCCAGACCCCACTTGGGACAGGGAATCAGCCCCAGCATTTT
abundance: -; len: 14; v_gene: TRBV30; j_gene: TRBJ2-3; d_gene: TRBD2; CDR3aa: CAWNLAGVGDTQYF; CDR3nt: TGTGCCTGGAATTTAGCGGGGGTGGGGGATACGCAGTATTTT
abundance: few; len: 12; v_gene: TRBV6-5; j_gene: TRBJ1-1; d_gene: -; CDR3aa: CATTGRNTEAFF; CDR3nt: TGTGCCACCACAGGGAGGAACACTGAAGCTTTCTTT
abundance: -; len: 14; v_gene: TRBV30; j_gene: TRBJ1-5; d_gene: -; CDR3aa: CAWSVGTSNQPQHF; CDR3nt: TGTGCCTGGAGTGTGGGGACAAGCAATCAGCCCCAGCATTTT
abundance: -; len: 15; v_gene: TRBV6-1; j_gene: TRBJ2-7; d_gene: TRBD1; CDR3aa: CASSEEGTGGHEQYF; CDR3nt: TGTGCCAGCAGTGAAGAAGGGACAGGGGGCCACGAGCAGTACTTC
abundance: many; len: 13; v_gene: TRBV29-1; j_gene: TRBJ2-2; d_gene: -; CDR3aa: CSVEDRDSGELFF; CDR3nt: TGCAGCGTTGAAGATCGGGACTCCGGGGAGCTGTTTTTT
abundance: -; len: 13; v_gene: TRBV6-1; j_gene: TRBJ1-1; d_gene: -; CDR3aa: CASSVEGNTEAFF; CDR3nt: TGTGCCAGCAGTGTCGAGGGTAACACTGAAGCTTTCTTT
abundance: -; len: 15; v_gene: TRBV11-2; j_gene: TRBJ2-5; d_gene: TRBD1; CDR3aa: CASSLGRQGGETQYF; CDR3nt: TGTGCCAGCAGCTTAGGCCGACAGGGCGGAGAGACCCAGTACTTC
abundance: once; len: 14; v_gene: TRBV7-8; j_gene: TRBJ1-2; d_gene: -; CDR3aa: CASSSGRQVYGYTF; CDR3nt: TGTGCCAGCAGCTCCGGCAGGCAAGTCTATGGCTACACCTTC
abundance: once; len: 12; v_gene: TRBV30; j_gene: TRBJ2-3; d_gene: TRBD1; CDR3aa: CAWRRGRNTQYF; CDR3nt: TGTGCCTGGAGAAGGGGGCGGAATACGCAGTATTTT
abundance: -; len: 14; v_gene: TRBV11-3; j_gene: TRBJ1-4; d_gene: -; CDR3aa: CASSPFRENEKLFF; CDR3nt: TGTGCCAGCAGCCCCTTCCGGGAGAATGAAAAACTGTTTTTT
abundance: -; len: 14; v_gene: TRBV5-6; j_gene: TRBJ1-1; d_gene: -; CDR3aa: CASSLEGGGTEAFF; CDR3nt: TGTGCCAGCAGCTTGGAGGGGGGGGGCACTGAAGCTTTCTTT
abundance: -; len: 13; v_gene: TRBV27; j_gene: TRBJ1-1; d_gene: -; CDR3aa: CASSLKGTRRAFF; CDR3nt: TGTGCCAGCAGTTTGAAGGGAACCCGGAGGGCTTTCTTT
abundance: -; len: 14; v_gene: TRBV4-1; j_gene: TRBJ1-3; d_gene: -; CDR3aa: CASSQVTRGNTIYF; CDR3nt: TGCGCCAGCAGCCAAGTGACACGGGGAAACACCATATATTTT
abundance: -; len: 15; v_gene: TRBV15; j_gene: TRBJ2-3; d_gene: TRBD1; CDR3aa: CATSTRQGETDTQYF; CDR3nt: TGTGCCACCAGCACCCGACAGGGGGAGACAGATACGCAGTATTTT
abundance: -; len: 11; v_gene: TRBV27; j_gene: TRBJ1-2; d_gene: -; CDR3aa: CAAGRLYGYTF; CDR3nt: TGTGCCGCCGGGAGACTCTATGGCTACACCTTC
abundance: -; len: 12; v_gene: TRBV5-4; j_gene: TRBJ1-2; d_gene: -; CDR3aa: CASNQGSGGYTF; CDR3nt: TGTGCCAGCAACCAGGGGTCGGGTGGCTACACCTTC